The clone carrying this T cell receptor (beta chain) was counted a few times. What it binds is unknown. This sample was included in a study of blood T cells in healthy people across ages. Total RNA was extracted at no less than 5.5 micrograms per sample. With a J-beta primer mix and a sample-barcoded 5' primer, a second PCR ran about 7 to 12 cycles. Each CDR3 protein is one row after TCRdb ran MiXCR on the 5' RACE reads. This table holds around 780,000 distinct CDR3 sequences, around 25% found once. The germline V and J ends were trimmed by 2 bases and 0 bases, with 8 bases remaining between them. Germline lookup yields CDR1 ENHRY and CDR2 SYGVKD. This CDR3 has 15 residues. Findings and caveats of the study: Reliance upon unsorted PBMCs precluded definitive naive versus antigen-experienced comparison. Among T cells, TCR beta diversity per million cells dropped roughly linearly as age rose. It was held that diversity estimates obtained from one million T cells represented underestimates.

These sequences were also reported in another study, on T cells of mothers and their children.

The rearrangement links TRBV10-3 to TRBJ1-3; D is unclear. This clonotype was obtained from a boy under 18 in good health. Input material: blood. The CDR3, as DNA: TGTGCCATCAGTGAGACCCTTAGCTCTGGAAACACCATATATTTT. It translates to CAISETLSSGNTIYF.